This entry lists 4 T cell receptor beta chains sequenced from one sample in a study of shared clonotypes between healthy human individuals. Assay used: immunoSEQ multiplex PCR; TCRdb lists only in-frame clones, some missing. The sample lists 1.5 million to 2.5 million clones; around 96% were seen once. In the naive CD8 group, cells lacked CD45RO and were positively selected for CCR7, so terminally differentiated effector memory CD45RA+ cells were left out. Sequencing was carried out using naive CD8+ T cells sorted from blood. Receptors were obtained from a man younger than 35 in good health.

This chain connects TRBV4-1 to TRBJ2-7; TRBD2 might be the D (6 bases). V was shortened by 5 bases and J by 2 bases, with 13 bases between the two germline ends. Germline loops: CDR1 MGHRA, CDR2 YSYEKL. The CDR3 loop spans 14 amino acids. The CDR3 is CASSERRGTYEQYF. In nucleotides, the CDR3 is TGCGCCAGCAGCGAGAGGAGGGGAACCTACGAGCAGTACTTC.

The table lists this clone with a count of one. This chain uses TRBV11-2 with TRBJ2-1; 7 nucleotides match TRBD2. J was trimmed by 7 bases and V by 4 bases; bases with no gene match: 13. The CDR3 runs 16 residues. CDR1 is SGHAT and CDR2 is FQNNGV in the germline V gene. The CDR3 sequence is CASSSLNLAGYNEQFF. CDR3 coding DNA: TGTGCCAGCAGCTCCCTCAACTTAGCGGGTTATAATGAGCAGTTCTTC.

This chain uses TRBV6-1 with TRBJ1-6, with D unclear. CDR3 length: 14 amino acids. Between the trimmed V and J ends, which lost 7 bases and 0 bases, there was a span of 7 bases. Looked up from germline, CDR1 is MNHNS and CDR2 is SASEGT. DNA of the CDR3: TGTGCCAGCAAGGAGAGCTCCTATAATTCACCCCTCCACTTT. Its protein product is CASKESSYNSPLHF.

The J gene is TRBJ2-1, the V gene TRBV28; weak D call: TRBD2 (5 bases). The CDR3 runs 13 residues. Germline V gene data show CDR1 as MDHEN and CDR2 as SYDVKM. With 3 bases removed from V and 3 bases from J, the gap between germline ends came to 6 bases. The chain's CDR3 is CASSLRDYNEQFF. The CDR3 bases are TGTGCCAGCAGTTTGAGGGACTACAATGAGCAGTTCTTC. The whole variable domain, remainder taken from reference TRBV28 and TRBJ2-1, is DVKVTQSSRYLVKRTGEKVFLECVQDMDHENMFWYRQDPGLGLRLIYFSYDVKMKEKGDIPEGYSVSREKKERFSLILESASTNQTSMYLCASSLRDYNEQFFGPGTRLTVL.